The entry below describes one T cell receptor beta chain. Its specificity is not known. The 5'RACE method, run with constant-segment primers, produced TCR alpha and TCR beta cDNA libraries (carrying sample barcodes and UMIs). TCRdb used MiXCR to reprocess the 5' RACE reads, holding one entry per CDR3 protein. The data hold 140,000 to 150,000 distinct CDR3 sequences, with under 30% observed a single time. V gave up 4 bases and J gave up 2 bases, with 5 bases separating them. This CDR3 is built from 12 residues. Looked up from germline, CDR1 is SGDLS and CDR2 is YYNGEE. These data belong to a study of T-cell memory formation after mild COVID-19. Findings and limits, study-wide: Clones contracting across day 15 to 85 had a balanced CD4/CD8 profile; later expanding clones leaned CD4+. The authors did not confirm SARS-CoV-2 specificity of second-wave clones peaking day 37. Pre-infection memory already had some responding clones, implying cross-reactive memory joined.

The chain employs TRBV9 and TRBJ2-3; no clear D. The specimen was PBMCs or a T cell subset sorted from them (not recorded which). The sequence was collected from an adult woman who had mild COVID-19 (a few samples of this study predate the infection). Cell type and time point are not known. The CDR3 loop reads CASSQNTDTQYF. CDR3 in DNA: TGTGCCAGCAGCCAGAACACAGATACGCAGTATTTT.